These T cell receptor beta chains were read from a single sample in a study of CD8+CD57+ T cells in acquired aplastic anemia. TCRdb independently ran MiXCR on the reads; one entry per CDR3 protein. The table has hundreds of thousands of distinct CDR3 sequences, approximately 70% seen once. The sample comprised sorted CD4+, CD8+, or CD8+CD57+ T cells (not recorded which) from PBMCs. The receptors shown here come from a human donor in good health, serving as a control. Both conserved end residues are part of each CDR3. Each record gives: clone size, V gene, J gene, D gene, CDR3 length, CDR3 protein, CDR3 DNA. The D gene is left open where the match is weak. Not every row has a clone size; where given, it reads once, few, many or a size class.

clone_size: -; v_call: TRBV20-1; j_call: TRBJ2-3; d_call: TRBD2; cdr3_length: 15; cdr3_aa: CSASKTSGGDYTQYF; cdr3_nt: TGCAGTGCTTCGAAAACTAGCGGGGGGGACTATACGCAGTATTTT
clone_size: -; v_call: TRBV5-1; j_call: TRBJ2-5; d_call: TRBD1; cdr3_length: 15; cdr3_aa: CASSWRTGGRETQYF; cdr3_nt: TGCGCCAGCAGCTGGAGGACAGGGGGCCGAGAGACCCAGTACTTC
clone_size: -; v_call: TRBV2; j_call: TRBJ2-5; d_call: -; cdr3_length: 15; cdr3_aa: CASSQEAAIAETLYF; cdr3_nt: TGTGCCAGCAGCCAGGAGGCGGCTATCGCGGAGACGCTGTACTTC
clone_size: -; v_call: TRBV7-9; j_call: TRBJ1-3; d_call: -; cdr3_length: 15; cdr3_aa: CASSFERSSGQNTYF; cdr3_nt: TGTGCCAGCAGCTTCGAGAGGAGCTCTGGCCAAAACACCTATTTT
clone_size: -; v_call: TRBV7-9; j_call: TRBJ2-3; d_call: -; cdr3_length: 14; cdr3_aa: CASRGGEATETQYF; cdr3_nt: TGCGCCAGCAGAGGGGGGGAGGCAACAGAGACGCAGTATTTT
clone_size: -; v_call: TRBV11-3; j_call: TRBJ1-2; d_call: -; cdr3_length: 14; cdr3_aa: CASALGGSGADVLF; cdr3_nt: TGTGCCAGCGCCCTCGGGGGATCTGGGGCCGACGTCCTGTTC
clone_size: -; v_call: TRBV20-1; j_call: TRBJ1-2; d_call: -; cdr3_length: 13; cdr3_aa: CSAYTGRSYGYTF; cdr3_nt: TGCAGTGCTTATACAGGGCGGAGCTATGGCTACACCTTC
clone_size: many; v_call: TRBV20-1; j_call: TRBJ2-3; d_call: -; cdr3_length: 13; cdr3_aa: CSAREGARDTQYF; cdr3_nt: TGCAGTGCTAGAGAGGGGGCTAGGGATACGCAGTATTTT
clone_size: -; v_call: TRBV10-2; j_call: TRBJ2-7; d_call: TRBD1; cdr3_length: 15; cdr3_aa: CASRSGTGPADEQYF; cdr3_nt: TGCGCCAGCAGATCCGGGACAGGCCCAGCAGACGAGCAGTACTTC
clone_size: -; v_call: TRBV7-2; j_call: TRBJ1-4; d_call: -; cdr3_length: 15; cdr3_aa: CASSLNTGKYEKLFF; cdr3_nt: TGCGCCAGCAGCTTGAACACGGGGAAGTATGAAAAACTGTTTTTT
clone_size: -; v_call: TRBV9; j_call: TRBJ1-4; d_call: -; cdr3_length: 17; cdr3_aa: CASSLGGGGATNEKLFF; cdr3_nt: TGTGCCAGCAGCTTAGGGGGGGGGGGAGCAACTAATGAAAAACTGTTTTTT